Listed here are 15 T cell receptor beta chains from one sample, sequenced in a study of OX40 agonist ivuxolimab in advanced cancers. TCRdb keeps only in-frame clones here, not all; method: immunoSEQ multiplex PCR. Seen here are tens of thousands of clones, 80% to 85% observed once, and the top ten hold roughly 4.5%. This specimen was CD4+ or CD8+ T cells sorted from blood, taken in a trial of the OX40 agonist ivuxolimab. These receptors originate from an adult with an advanced solid tumor such as melanoma, head and neck, liver or kidney cancer.

The chain joins TRBV10-3 to TRBJ1-1; D is unresolved. The CDR3 is 13 residues long. Germline CDR1 is ENHRY and CDR2 is SYGVKD. Trimming pared 1 base from V and 5 bases from J, leaving 8 bases between. CDR3 sequence reads: CAISEWVGTEAFF. The CDR3 nucleotides read TGTGCCATCAGTGAGTGGGTCGGGACTGAAGCTTTCTTT.

The rearrangement joins TRBV19 to TRBJ1-2, with D uncertain. Germline V gives CDR1 LNHDA, CDR2 SQIVND (reference sequence). This CDR3 has 14 residues. V shed 3 bases and J shed 2 bases, with 10 bases lying between them. The CDR3 DNA reads TGTGCCAGTAGTATTGGTCCAGAGAACTATGGCTACACCTTC. It specifies CASSIGPENYGYTF.

This clone was detected once. The V gene is TRBV7-2, the J gene TRBJ1-1, with D tentatively TRBD1 (6 bases). CDR1 and CDR2 (germline): SGHTA, FQGNSA. The CDR3 runs to 14 residues. The V and J ends lost 5 bases and 1 base respectively, with 11 bases between them. The CDR3 region has the DNA TGTGCCAGCAGCCTAGGGACATGGAACACTGAAGCTTTCTTT. This translates into CASSLGTWNTEAFF.

The chain combines TRBV14 with TRBJ1-2; no reliable D call. V dropped 0 bases and J dropped 0 bases, with 17 bases sitting between them. CDR1 and CDR2 (germline): SGHDN, FVKESK. The length of the CDR3 is 18 residues. The CDR3 DNA sequence: TGTGCCAGCAGCCAAGAGGATGACTTGCGAACTTCTAACTATGGCTACACCTTC. Translating it yields CASSQEDDLRTSNYGYTF.

The chain uses TRBV28 and TRBJ2-1; D is perhaps TRBD1 (6 bases). V was shortened by 6 bases and J by 5 bases, with 14 bases between the two germline ends. Germline V gene data show CDR1 as MDHEN and CDR2 as SYDVKM. This CDR3 is 14 amino acids long. The CDR3 DNA sequence: TGTGCCAGCAGACTGCCGGGACAACACAATGAGCAGTTCTTC. Residues: CASRLPGQHNEQFF.

The chain has TRBV6-1 and TRBJ2-1, with 7 bases identical to TRBD1. The junction had 3 bases not matched to a gene; V was cut back by 8 bases and J by 2 bases. The germline V gene has CDR1 MNHNS and CDR2 SASEGT. The CDR3 covers 13 residues. CDR3 protein: CASGQVPYNEQFF. The DNA of the CDR3 is TGTGCCAGCGGACAGGTTCCCTACAATGAGCAGTTCTTC.

This chain connects TRBV5-5 to TRBJ1-1; D gene ambiguous. This CDR3 is built from 13 residues. CDR1 SGHKS and CDR2 YYEKEE come from the germline V gene (reference sequence). V was shortened by 0 bases and J by 6 bases, with 9 bases between the two germline ends. This chain's CDR3 is CASSLGARAEAFF. The DNA of the CDR3 is TGTGCCAGCAGCTTGGGTGCAAGAGCTGAAGCTTTCTTT.

The chain employs TRBV9 and TRBJ1-1; 7 nucleotides align to TRBD1. Germline V lookup: CDR1 SGDLS, CDR2 YYNGEE. With 9 bases clipped from V and 2 bases from J, the junction kept 7 bases outside the gene matches. This CDR3 has 13 amino acids. CDR3 DNA: TGTGCCACCAGTACAGGGGTTAACACTGAAGCTTTCTTT. This codes for CATSTGVNTEAFF.

The chain joins TRBV11-2 to TRBJ2-7; TRBD2 matches at 7 bases. The CDR3 has 14 residues. V lost 8 bases and J lost 2; bases outside the gene matches: 9. Germline V gives CDR1 SGHAT, CDR2 FQNNGV. The CDR3 loop is CASGHLGGAYEQYF. CDR3 in DNA: TGTGCCAGCGGGCATCTGGGAGGGGCCTACGAGCAGTACTTC.

This chain joins TRBV2 and TRBJ1-1, with D possibly TRBD1 on 6 matching bases. V gave up 8 bases and J gave up 1 base, with 14 bases separating them. The CDR3 spans 14 residues. From germline, CDR1 is SNHLY and CDR2 FYNNEI. CDR3 in amino acids: CASALGGPNTEAFF. The CDR3 DNA reads as TGTGCCAGCGCCCTTGGGGGGCCGAACACTGAAGCTTTCTTT.

The chain has TRBV7-2 and TRBJ1-4; 8 nucleotides match TRBD1. Per the germline V gene, CDR1 is SGHTA and CDR2 is FQGNSA. V gave up 5 bases and J gave up 8 bases; unmatched junction bases: 10. CDR3 length: 15 residues. The CDR3 sequence: CASSVQTGEGEKLFF. The CDR3 DNA reads as TGTGCCAGCAGCGTGCAGACAGGGGAGGGCGAAAAACTGTTTTTT.

Turning to this clone: The junction departs from germline at one end; a sequencing error may be responsible. This rearrangement joins TRBV5-1 to TRBJ2-7, with no clear D. The CDR3 has 17 amino acids. The germline V gene has CDR1 SGHRS and CDR2 YFSETQ. CDR3: CASSLGVFGMVNYEQHF. CDR3 bases: TGCGCCAGCAGCTTGGGCGTGTTCGGTATGGTCAACTACGAGCAGCACTTC.

V and J are TRBV25-1 and TRBJ1-1; D unresolved. The CDR3 covers 13 residues. Germline CDR1 and CDR2: MGHDK and SYGVNS. Trimming pared 4 bases from V and 1 base from J, leaving 7 bases between. CDR3 in amino acids: CASSVGPNTEAFF. For the CDR3, the DNA is TGTGCCAGCAGTGTCGGTCCGAACACTGAAGCTTTCTTT.

The chain employs TRBV19 and TRBJ2-7; D call uncertain. The CDR3 is 14 amino acids. Germline CDR1 and CDR2: LNHDA and SQIVND (reference sequence). Trimming pared 7 bases from V and 0 bases from J, leaving 13 bases between. The CDR3 reads CASNSHTDSYEQYF. The CDR3 DNA reads as TGTGCCAGTAACTCACATACAGACTCCTACGAGCAGTACTTC. Drawing the rest from reference TRBV19 and TRBJ2-7, the complete variable domain is DGGITQSPKYLFRKEGQNVTLSCEQNLNHDAMYWYRQDPGQGLRLIYYSQIVNDFQKGDIAEGYSVSREKKESFPLTVTSAQKNPTAFYLCASNSHTDSYEQYFGPGTRLTVT.

V and J are TRBV5-6 and TRBJ2-7; 9 bases map to TRBD2. Germline V gives CDR1 SGHDT, CDR2 YYEEEE. V dropped 4 bases and J dropped 6; count of bases not matched to a gene: 5. The CDR3 length is 13 residues. Here the CDR3 reads CASSPGLAIEQYF. The CDR3 DNA reads TGTGCCAGCAGCCCTGGACTAGCGATCGAGCAGTACTTC.